These T cell receptor beta chains were read from a single sample in a study of blood T cell repertoires in COVID-19. The method was immunoSEQ multiplex PCR; TCRdb's version includes in-frame clones alone and lacks a portion of them. The sample includes about 310,000 clones, about 91% of them seen just once. Sample: PBMCs or T cells enriched from blood (not recorded which). These receptors were obtained from a woman aged 40 to 55 who had recovered from COVID-19. CDR3s include the opening cysteine and the closing phenylalanine or tryptophan. The order of the fields is V gene, clone size, D gene, J gene, CDR3 DNA, CDR3 protein. D genes are given only for firm matches. The size entry is marked missing in some rows and otherwise reads once, few, many or a size class.

TRBV19	few	TRBD1	TRBJ2-2	TGTGCCAGTAGTATATCCGAGGGGGCCGCCGGGGAGCTGTTTTTT	CASSISEGAAGELFF
TRBV4-3	-	-	TRBJ2-1	TGCGCCAGCAGCCAAGTGGCGGACAGCGCTACGACCTACAATGAGCAGTTCTTC	CASSQVADSATTYNEQFF
TRBV30	-	TRBD2	TRBJ2-5	TGTGCCTGGAGTGGGCTAGCGGGAGCGGTAGAGACCCAGTACTTC	CAWSGLAGAVETQYF
TRBV12-5	-	TRBD2	TRBJ2-1	TGTGCTAGTGGTTCGGGACTAGCGGACAATGAGCAGTTCTTC	CASGSGLADNEQFF
TRBV12-5	few	TRBD1	TRBJ1-2	TGTGCTAGTGGTTTGCCGGACAGGGGGGGTGATGGCTACACCTTC	CASGLPDRGGDGYTF
TRBV5-6	once	TRBD2	TRBJ2-5	TGTGCCAGCAGCGGGACTATCCGAGAGACCCAGTACTTC	CASSGTIRETQYF
TRBV7-2	-	-	TRBJ1-2	TGTGCCAGCAGCCCAACCGACAGCCCCAACTATGGCTACACCTTC	CASSPTDSPNYGYTF
TRBV7-6	-	-	TRBJ2-1	TGTGCCAGCAGCAGGGTCCCCCGGGGTGAGCAGTTCTTC	CASSRVPRGEQFF
TRBV10-3	-	TRBD2	TRBJ2-3	TGTGCCATCACCCCGGGACTAGCGGGAGGGGCAGATACGCAGTATTTT	CAITPGLAGGADTQYF
TRBV24-1	-	-	TRBJ2-1	TGTGCCACCAGTGACAGGGATGGGGACAATGAGCAGTTCTTC	CATSDRDGDNEQFF
TRBV6-6	-	-	TRBJ1-5	TGTGCCAGCAGTTACTCGAGCGGGGGGGCGAGTCAGCCCCAGCATTTT	CASSYSSGGASQPQHF
TRBV27	few	-	TRBJ2-7	TGTGCCAGCAGTCTGGGGGCAGCAGCCTACGAGCAGTACTTC	CASSLGAAAYEQYF
TRBV5-1	-	-	TRBJ2-7	TGCGCCAGCAGCTCGACATACTACGAGCAGTACTTC	CASSSTYYEQYF
TRBV10-1	once	TRBD2	TRBJ2-2	TGCGCCAGCAGTGAGAACTTAGCGGGGAAGGCCGGGGAGCTGTTTTTT	CASSENLAGKAGELFF
TRBV6-5	-	-	TRBJ2-7	TGTGCCAGCACCGCAGGGGGGTCCTACGAGCAGTACTTC	CASTAGGSYEQYF
TRBV3-1/TRBV3-2	-	TRBD2	TRBJ2-1	TGTGCCAGCAGCCAGCTAGCGGGGGTTCACCAGTTCTTC	CASSQLAGVHQFF
TRBV7-2	-	-	TRBJ1-3	TGTGCCAGCAGCTCGACAGTATTTGGAAACACCATATATTTT	CASSSTVFGNTIYF
TRBV9	-	-	TRBJ1-1	TGTGCCAGCAGCGTAGACGGGACAAAGGGTGAAGCTTTCTTT	CASSVDGTKGEAFF
TRBV6-5	-	-	TRBJ1-5	TGTGCCAGTCTTAGAAATAGCAATCAGCCCCAGCATTTT	CASLRNSNQPQHF
TRBV10-3	-	-	TRBJ1-2	TGTGCCATCAGTGAGTCTAACAGTCCGCCCTATGGCTACACCTTC	CAISESNSPPYGYTF
TRBV7-2	-	-	TRBJ1-5	TGTGCCAGCAGCTTAAATCGGGGTCCGAATCAGCCCCAGCATTTT	CASSLNRGPNQPQHF
TRBV7-8	-	-	TRBJ2-2	TGTGCCAGCAGCCGAAACTCGAACACCGGGGAGCTGTTTTTT	CASSRNSNTGELFF
TRBV4-3	-	TRBD1	TRBJ2-1	TGCGCCAGCAGCCATGGGACAGGGGACAATGAGCAGTTCTTC	CASSHGTGDNEQFF